This TCR beta chain stems from a study of blood T cell repertoires in COVID-19 (dated by TCRdb to the early 2020s). Background for the entire study: Collaborator samples came from the United States, Italy and Spain and covered acute and convalescent phases of COVID-19. The prospective study material was composed of cDNA or gDNA derived from T cells, B-cell-depleted T cells, or PBMCs. Subjects who had been exposed to COVID-19, were actively infected with it, or had recovered from it provided the deeply sampled blood TCRbeta repertoires that made up the dataset. The repertoires were released in a freely available public database meant as a resource for research on the immune response to SARS-CoV-2. Samples came from the ongoing ImmuneRACE study (first 160 participants) plus 1,254 subjects from 6 global collaborators. A de-identified subject ID, COVID-19 status, age in years and sex were almost always included in the sample metadata. HLA class I and class II types, where available, came from metadata supplied by the sample provider rather than from assay-based typing.

The immunoSEQ Assay, a bias-controlled multiplex PCR, was used to amplify TCRbeta CDR3 regions from genomic DNA. Per the source publication's procedure: The number of nucleated cells in each sample was estimated by amplification of reference gene primers within the assay. To quantify the absolute abundance of each unique TCRbeta CDR3 rearrangement, sequence reads were collapsed and filtered. For each sample, productive Simpson clonality was calculated as the square root of Simpson's diversity index over productive rearrangements. Held by TCRdb, this immuneACCESS table contains in-frame sequences only and omits some clones. Under half of the omission traces to an unresolved V gene where checked; the cause of the rest is unknown. V and J calls and clone size are as listed in that table; D and trimming were resolved from the DNA. The sample records roughly 100,000 clones, around 90% of which are singletons. The top ten constitute around 3.7% of the sample.

Each collaborating institution followed its own protocols to collect whole blood in K2EDTA tubes. For TCRbeta analysis, collaborators shipped samples as frozen whole blood, isolated PBMCs, or DNA extracted from either of those sample types. Beyond this particular receptor, the publication reports: The amount of clinical and demographic metadata varied by source and participant and was provided uncurated.

As regards this clone: The antigen this receptor binds is unknown. Base-call qualities are not available, and no considerably larger clone is one nucleotide away.

For CDR1 and CDR2, the germline V gene (reference sequence) lists GTSNPN and SVGIG. Cut back by 3 bases and 3 bases, the V and J ends lie 11 bases apart. The CDR3 goes from the cysteine to the phenylalanine over 13 residues. The retained sequence is limited to the CDR3, 39 bases, with the frame set at the first base. Material: peripheral blood. This TCR came from an older woman with acute or convalescent COVID-19. The sequence is built from TRBV30 and TRBJ1-1; the D segment could be TRBD1, given 6 matching bases. The DNA reads TGTGCCTGGAGAGTACAGGGAGACACTGAAGCTTTCTTT. The translation is CAWRVQGDTEAFF.